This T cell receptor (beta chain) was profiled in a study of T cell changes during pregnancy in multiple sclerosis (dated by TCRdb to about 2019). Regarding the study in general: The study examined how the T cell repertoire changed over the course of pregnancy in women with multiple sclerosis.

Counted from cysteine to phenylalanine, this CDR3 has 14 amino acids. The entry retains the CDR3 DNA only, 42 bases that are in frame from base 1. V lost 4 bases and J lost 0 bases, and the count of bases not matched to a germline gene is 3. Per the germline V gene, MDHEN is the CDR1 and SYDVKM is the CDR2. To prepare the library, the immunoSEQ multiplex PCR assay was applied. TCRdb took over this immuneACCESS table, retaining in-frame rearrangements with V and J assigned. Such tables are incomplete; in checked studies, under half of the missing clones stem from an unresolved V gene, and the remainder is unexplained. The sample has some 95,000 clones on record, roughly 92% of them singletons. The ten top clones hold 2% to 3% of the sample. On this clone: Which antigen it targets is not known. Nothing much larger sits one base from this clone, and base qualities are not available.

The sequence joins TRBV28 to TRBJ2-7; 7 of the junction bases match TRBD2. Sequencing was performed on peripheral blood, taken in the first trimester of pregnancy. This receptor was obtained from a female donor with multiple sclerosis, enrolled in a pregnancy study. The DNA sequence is TGTGCCAGCAGTTGGGGAGGGGCCTCCTACGAGCAGTACTTC. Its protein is CASSWGGASYEQYF.